A single sample is the source of the 10 T cell receptor beta chains below, sequenced in a study of blood T cell repertoires in COVID-19. Libraries were prepared by immunoSEQ multiplex PCR; TCRdb keeps only in-frame clonotypes and omits some of them. The table includes around 110,000 clones, 75% to 95% detected once. Material: peripheral blood. These receptors were taken from a human donor with active COVID-19. The donor label of this sample is uncertain.

This clone was counted between two and nine times. The genes are TRBV10-2 and TRBJ2-5; possible D gene TRBD2, 5 bases. CDR1 and CDR2 from the germline V gene are WSHSY and SAAADI. The CDR3 runs 14 residues. The V gene lost 6 bases and the J gene lost 4 bases, with 15 bases spanning the gap. CDR3 in DNA: TGCGCCAGCAGATCACTAGGCGGCCCAGAGACCCAGTACTTC. It encodes CASRSLGGPETQYF.

V gene TRBV19 combines with J gene TRBJ2-2, with D maybe TRBD1 (6 bases). There are 16 residues in the CDR3. Germline V gene sequence: CDR1 LNHDA, CDR2 SQIVND (reference sequence). The V end was cut by 3 bases, the J end by 7 bases, with 18 bases between. CDR3 residues: CASSIYPGQPGGELFF. As DNA, the CDR3 is TGTGCCAGTAGTATTTATCCCGGACAGCCGGGCGGGGAGCTGTTTTTT.

The chain carries TRBV4-1 and TRBJ2-2, with 12 positions matching TRBD2. The ends lost 3 bases at V and 5 bases at J; junction bases unmatched: 7. CDR1 and CDR2 from the germline V gene are MGHRA and YSYEKL. The CDR3 is 17 residues long. CDR3 coding DNA: TGCGCCAGCAGCCAGCCTAGCGGGGGGGCATATACCGGGGAGCTGTTTTTT. This translates into CASSQPSGGAYTGELFF.

This chain joins TRBV4-1 and TRBJ2-7; possible D gene TRBD1, 5 bases. V was shortened by 0 bases and J by 3 bases, with 21 bases between the two germline ends. Germline loops: CDR1 MGHRA, CDR2 YSYEKL. The CDR3 sequence is 18 residues long. CDR3 region: CASSQDTGAGIRGYEQYF. The CDR3, as DNA: TGCGCCAGCAGCCAAGATACGGGTGCAGGGATCCGCGGCTACGAGCAGTACTTC.

In its sample, this clone was seen once. The chain is built from TRBV15 and TRBJ2-3, with D possibly matching TRBD2 (5 bases). Trimming pared 5 bases from V and 1 base from J, leaving 10 bases between. CDR3 length: 14 residues. Per the germline V gene, CDR1 is LNHNV and CDR2 is YYDKDF (reference sequence). The CDR3 loop is CATSRGSGTDTQYF. The CDR3, as DNA: TGTGCCACCAGCCGGGGAAGCGGCACAGATACGCAGTATTTT.

DNA for the CDR3: TGTGCCAGCAGTTACTCGAGGGGAGGAAATTCACCCCTCCACTTT. It specifies CASSYSRGGNSPLHF. The chain carries TRBV6-2 or TRBV6-3 and TRBJ1-6, with D maybe TRBD1 (5 bases). CDR1 MNHEY and CDR2 SVGEGT come from the germline V gene. Trimming removed 0 bases from V and 7 bases from J, with 10 bases in between. The CDR3 has 15 residues.

V is TRBV28 and J is TRBJ1-4; D not certain. Trimming left V 6 bases short and J 0 bases short, with 11 bases between. Germline V gene data show CDR1 as MDHEN and CDR2 as SYDVKM. CDR3 length equals 15 residues. CDR3 nucleotide sequence: TGTGCCAGCAGCCTGAGCGGTGCAACTAATGAAAAACTGTTTTTT. Translation gives CASSLSGATNEKLFF.

This chain links TRBV19 with TRBJ2-3; 8 bases are a match to TRBD1. The CDR3 is made up of 16 amino acids. Germline V gene sequence: CDR1 LNHDA, CDR2 SQIVND (reference sequence). Germline trimming cut 6 bases from V and 0 bases from J; bases unmatched to any gene: 8. In DNA form, the CDR3 reads TGTGCCAGTAGAAACCTGGACAGGGTTAGCACAGATACGCAGTATTTT. Protein sequence: CASRNLDRVSTDTQYF.

The chain recombines TRBV5-5 with TRBJ1-1; D is ambiguous. This CDR3 comprises 14 residues. Germline V lookup: CDR1 SGHKS, CDR2 YYEKEE (reference sequence). V was pared by 1 base and J by 1 base, with 8 bases between. The CDR3 nucleotides read TGTGCCAGCAGCTTGCTTCAGGAGAACACTGAAGCTTTCTTT. Translating gives CASSLLQENTEAFF. The full variable domain, completed using reference TRBV5-5 and TRBJ1-1, is DAGVTQSPTHLIKTRGQQVTLRCSPISGHKSVSWYQQVLGQGPQFIFQYYEKEERGRGNFPDRFSARQFPNYSSELNVNALLLGDSALYLCASSLLQENTEAFFGQGTRLTVV.

V is TRBV2 and J is TRBJ1-2, with 9 nucleotides matching TRBD1. From germline, CDR1 is SNHLY and CDR2 FYNNEI. Trimming took 6 bases from V and 4 from J; bases not matched to a gene: 3. The CDR3 is 13 amino acids. As DNA, the CDR3 is TGTGCCAGCAGGGACAGGGGATCCTATGGCTACACCTTC. Translating it yields CASRDRGSYGYTF.